Listed here are 9 T cell receptor beta chains from one sample, sequenced in a study of CD8 T cells in ankylosing spondylitis. Study observations and caveats: Characteristic of ankylosing spondylitis blood, it appeared, was a TCR beta motif comprising eight highly homologous variants.

MiXCR, run by TCRdb on the 5' RACE reads, gives a single entry per CDR3 protein. The sample holds around 440,000 distinct CDR3 sequences; 15% to 20% are singletons and the top ten take around 0.92%. Their specific antigens are unknown. The sample taken for sequencing was blood, either unsorted or a sorted T cell fraction (not recorded which). The origin of the receptors is a male donor with ankylosing spondylitis.

This chain links TRBV5-1 with TRBJ1-3; maybe TRBD1 (5 bases). V lost 4 bases and J 1 base, leaving 15 bases between the germline ends. The CDR3 is 16 amino acids. Germline V lookup: CDR1 SGHRS, CDR2 YFSETQ. The CDR3 is CASSRTGVGSGNTIYF. Here the CDR3 DNA reads TGCGCCAGCAGCAGGACGGGGGTCGGTTCTGGAAACACCATATATTTT.

This rearrangement joins TRBV5-1 to TRBJ1-5; D is unclear. The CDR3 has 16 amino acids. The germline CDR1 and CDR2 sequences are SGHRS and YFSETQ. V shed 4 bases and J shed 5 bases, with 19 bases lying between them. The DNA of the CDR3 is TGCGCCAGCAGCCAAAATCCTTCCTTCCCCGATCAGCCCCAGCATTTT. Protein: CASSQNPSFPDQPQHF.

This clonotype was seen more than once but under ten times. The chain combines TRBV5-1 with TRBJ1-1; TRBD1 is a possible D gene (5 bases). Trimming removed 5 bases from V and 5 bases from J, with 19 bases in between. The CDR3 is made up of 15 amino acids. Germline CDR1 and CDR2: SGHRS and YFSETQ. CDR3 sequence: CASSRNPGRGTEAFF. The CDR3 DNA reads TGCGCCAGCAGTCGTAACCCAGGCCGGGGGACTGAAGCTTTCTTT.

The V gene is TRBV20-1, the J gene TRBJ1-4, with a weak D call TRBD1 (5 bases). Trimming cost V 3 bases and J 8 bases, with 19 bases left between them. CDR1 is DFQATT, CDR2 SNEGSKA, per germline (reference sequence). There are 15 residues in the CDR3. CDR3 protein: CSARGRDPVGEKLFF. DNA for the CDR3: TGCAGTGCTAGGGGGCGGGACCCCGTGGGGGAAAAACTGTTTTTT.

This clonotype was counted a few times. The chain links TRBV18 to TRBJ2-5; D is unresolved. The V and J ends lost 1 base and 5 bases respectively, with 5 bases between them. Germline V CDR1 and CDR2: KGHSH, LQKENI. The CDR3 covers 12 residues. The CDR3 DNA is TGTGCCAGCTCACCACGGGTCGAGACCCAGTACTTC. As protein: CASSPRVETQYF.

This clonotype was detected many times. The rearrangement links TRBV5-1 to TRBJ2-5; 9 bases agree with TRBD1. Looked up from germline, CDR1 is SGHRS and CDR2 is YFSETQ. The V segment lost 3 bases and the J segment 5 bases; nucleotides outside the gene matches: 5. The CDR3 is 14 residues long. In nucleotides, the CDR3 is TGCGCCAGCAGCTCGGGGACAGGGCGGGAGACCCAGTACTTC. It encodes CASSSGTGRETQYF.

This chain uses TRBV12-3 or TRBV12-4 with TRBJ2-5; D may be TRBD1 (8 bases). This CDR3 spans 14 amino acids. Trimming took off 6 bases at V and 3 bases at J, with 14 bases between the two ends. In DNA form, the CDR3 reads TGTGCCAGCAGACCCACAGGGGGGGAAGAGACCCAGTACTTC. Translation: CASRPTGGEETQYF.

This clonotype was recorded a few times. This chain links TRBV27 with TRBJ2-7; unclear D gene. Trimming took off 5 bases at V and 7 bases at J, with 24 bases between the two ends. The CDR3 spans 16 residues. CDR1 is MNHEY and CDR2 is SMNVEV in the germline V gene (reference sequence). CDR3 sequence: CASSPMPPESKEEQYF. Here the CDR3 DNA reads TGTGCCAGCAGTCCGATGCCCCCTGAGTCAAAGGAGGAGCAGTACTTC.

The chain uses TRBV6-1 and TRBJ1-1; 7 bases map to TRBD1. After removal of 8 bases from V and 5 bases from J, the junction contained 11 bases not matched to a gene. The CDR3 sequence is 14 residues long. Germline V gene lookup returns CDR1 MNHNS and CDR2 SASEGT. The CDR3 DNA follows: TGTGCCAGCTCCTTGACAGGGAGGGGGACTGAAGCTTTCTTT. This codes for CASSLTGRGTEAFF.